This T cell receptor beta chain was captured in a study of molecular identifiers for immune sequencing clone quantification. This clonotype was recorded a few times. Both previously described methods and listed TCR primers were employed to make bulk TCR libraries. In TCRdb, the PCR reads were re-called with MiXCR into one record per CDR3 protein. Of about 640,000 distinct CDR3 sequences listed, about 20% are singletons. CDR1 and CDR2 from the germline V gene are DFQATT and SNEGSKA (reference sequence). The CDR3 has 13 amino acids. The V end was cut by 6 bases, the J end by 1 base, with 12 bases between.

This sequence joins TRBV20-1 and TRBJ2-5, with D maybe TRBD1 (6 bases). The sequence was collected from a human donor in good health. Some libraries in this study had Jurkat cell RNA spiked in. The specimen sequenced was naive CD8+ T cells from blood, with Jurkat cell RNA spiked in. Subset defined: FACS-sorted CD8+CD4-CCR7+CD45RA+ naive T cells. CDR3 in DNA: TGCAGTGCACCGACAGGATTCCAAGAGACCCAGTACTTC. Translating gives CSAPTGFQETQYF.